This TCR beta chain came from a study of post-analysis software for immune sequencing data. Concerning this clonotype: Its specificity is not known.

CDR1 and CDR2 from the germline V gene are SQVTM and ANQGSEA. V was clipped by 4 bases and J by 1 base, with 13 bases between them. The CDR3 contains 14 residues. Study-level points and caveats: Same-batch preparations were strongly co-clustered by F measure. When patients were compared with controls, about 5 TRBV segments were more frequent, TRBV5-6, TRBV5-1 and TRBV20-1 among them. In multiple sclerosis, normalized Chao1 diversity was significantly below that of controls.

Every TCR beta cDNA library bore unique molecular identifiers. TCRdb processed the PCR reads anew with MiXCR; each CDR3 protein has one entry. The table records 750,000 to 950,000 distinct CDR3 sequences, around 53% of them present only once. Sequenced sample: blood. The chain has TRBV29-1 and TRBJ1-1; D call uncertain. The receptor was derived from a girl between 10 and 17 years old with multiple sclerosis. CDR3 nucleotide sequence: TGCAGCGTTGTTTCGGCCAGCACGAACACTGAAGCTTTCTTT. Translation gives CSVVSASTNTEAFF.